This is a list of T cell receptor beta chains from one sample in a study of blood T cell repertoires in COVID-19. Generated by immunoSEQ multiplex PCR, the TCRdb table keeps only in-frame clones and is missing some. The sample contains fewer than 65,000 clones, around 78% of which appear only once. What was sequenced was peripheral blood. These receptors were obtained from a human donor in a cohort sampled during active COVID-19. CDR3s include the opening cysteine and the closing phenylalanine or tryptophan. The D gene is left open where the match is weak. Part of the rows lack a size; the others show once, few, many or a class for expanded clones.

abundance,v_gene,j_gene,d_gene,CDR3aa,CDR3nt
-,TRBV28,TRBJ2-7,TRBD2,CASSLVGSGSLLEQYF,TGTGCCAGCAGTTTAGTTGGTAGCGGGAGTCTCCTCGAGCAGTACTTC
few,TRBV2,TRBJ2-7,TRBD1,CASSVDRGTYEQYF,TGTGCCAGCAGTGTGGACAGGGGGACCTACGAGCAGTACTTC
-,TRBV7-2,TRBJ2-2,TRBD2,CASSLASGGRGELFF,TGTGCCAGCAGCTTAGCTAGCGGGGGAAGGGGGGAGCTGTTTTTT
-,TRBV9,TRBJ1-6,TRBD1,CASSSRGLGGPNSPLHF,TGTGCCAGCAGCTCGAGGGGGCTAGGGGGCCCGAATTCACCCCTCCACTTT
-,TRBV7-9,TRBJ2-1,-,CASSRPDTSYNEQFF,TGTGCCAGCAGCCGTCCGGACACCTCCTACAATGAGCAGTTCTTC
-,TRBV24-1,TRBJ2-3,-,CATSAALFTDTQYF,TGTGCCACCAGTGCTGCGCTCTTCACAGATACGCAGTATTTT
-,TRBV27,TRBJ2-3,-,CASSLGQSPIYTDTQYF,TGTGCCAGCAGTTTGGGCCAATCCCCTATATACACAGATACGCAGTATTTT
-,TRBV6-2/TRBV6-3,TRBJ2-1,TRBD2,CASSFLAGAVYNEQFF,TGTGCCAGCAGCTTCCTAGCGGGGGCCGTCTACAATGAGCAGTTCTTC
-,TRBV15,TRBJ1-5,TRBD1,CATSRGQPSNQPQHF,TGTGCCACCAGCAGGGGACAGCCTAGCAATCAGCCCCAGCATTTT
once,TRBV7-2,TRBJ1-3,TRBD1,CASSPGTGGNTIYF,TGTGCCAGCAGCCCGGGGACAGGTGGAAACACCATATATTTT
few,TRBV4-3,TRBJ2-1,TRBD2,CASSQELAGDYNEQFF,TGCGCCAGCAGCCAAGAATTGGCGGGGGACTACAATGAGCAGTTCTTC
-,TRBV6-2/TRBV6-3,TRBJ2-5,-,CASSYRAGGPQYF,TGTGCCAGCAGTTACCGGGCCGGCGGGCCCCAGTACTTC
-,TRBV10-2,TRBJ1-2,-,CASSRTQGANYGYTF,TGCGCCAGCAGTAGGACCCAGGGTGCTAACTATGGCTACACCTTC
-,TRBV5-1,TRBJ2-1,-,CASSLGGSSYNEQFF,TGCGCCAGCAGCTTAGGGGGAAGCTCCTACAATGAGCAGTTCTTC
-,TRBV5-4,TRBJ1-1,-,CASSPTPDSNTEAFF,TGTGCCAGCAGTCCAACCCCTGATAGTAACACTGAAGCTTTCTTT
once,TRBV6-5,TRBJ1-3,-,CATKQAHSGNTIYF,TGTGCCACCAAACAGGCTCACTCTGGAAACACCATATATTTT
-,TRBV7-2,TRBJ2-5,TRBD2,CASSRKLPSSGGQETQYF,TGTGCCAGCAGCCGTAAACTCCCCTCTAGCGGGGGTCAAGAGACCCAGTACTTC
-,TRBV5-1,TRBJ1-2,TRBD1,CASSPGDRGNYGYTF,TGCGCCAGCAGCCCCGGGGACAGGGGAAACTATGGCTACACCTTC
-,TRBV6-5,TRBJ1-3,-,CASSYSHSSSGNTIYF,TGTGCCAGCAGTTACAGCCACTCGAGCTCTGGAAACACCATATATTTT
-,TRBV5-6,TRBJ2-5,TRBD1,CASSLGGQAKETQYF,TGTGCCAGCAGCTTGGGCGGACAGGCCAAGGAGACCCAGTACTTC
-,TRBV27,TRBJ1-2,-,CASSGRTAGRYGYTF,TGTGCCAGCAGTGGTAGGACAGCCGGGAGGTATGGCTACACCTTC
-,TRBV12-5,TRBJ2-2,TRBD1,CASGLPGQGSPGELFF,TGTGCTAGTGGTTTGCCGGGACAGGGGTCCCCCGGGGAGCTGTTTTTT
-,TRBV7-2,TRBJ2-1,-,CASSLSRGDYNEQFF,TGTGCCAGCAGCTTATCGCGGGGCGACTACAATGAGCAGTTCTTC
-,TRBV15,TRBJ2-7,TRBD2,CATSSGLLAGGNEQYF,TGTGCCACCAGCAGCGGCCTTCTGGCGGGGGGGAACGAGCAGTACTTC
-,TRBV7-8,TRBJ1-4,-,CASSPRAGEKLFF,TGTGCCAGCAGCCCCCGGGCGGGAGAAAAACTGTTTTTT
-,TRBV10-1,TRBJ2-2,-,CASSAQTYTGELFF,TGCGCCAGCAGTGCTCAGACATACACCGGGGAGCTGTTTTTT
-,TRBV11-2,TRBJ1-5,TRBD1,CASSLGTGAHQPQHF,TGTGCCAGCAGCTTAGGGACAGGGGCCCATCAGCCCCAGCATTTT
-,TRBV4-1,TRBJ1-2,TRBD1,CASSQVPGQGMSGYTF,TGCGCCAGCAGCCAAGTCCCCGGACAGGGAATGAGTGGCTACACCTTC
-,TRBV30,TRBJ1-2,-,CASKGGRAGGYTF,TGTGCCTCAAAGGGTGGCAGGGCAGGCGGCTACACCTTC
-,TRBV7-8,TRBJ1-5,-,CASSLAPGMAQPQHF,TGTGCCAGCAGCTTAGCGCCAGGGATGGCTCAGCCCCAGCATTTT
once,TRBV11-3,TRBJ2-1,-,CASSFGYGGGSGNEQFF,TGTGCCAGCAGCTTCGGGTACGGCGGGGGCTCTGGGAATGAGCAGTTCTTC
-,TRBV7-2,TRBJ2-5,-,CASSYGPLRRGQETQYF,TGTGCCAGCAGCTATGGCCCTCTGAGACGGGGCCAAGAGACCCAGTACTTC
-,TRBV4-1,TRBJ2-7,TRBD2,CASSQDPSGGSYEQYF,TGCGCCAGCAGCCAAGATCCTAGCGGGGGCTCCTACGAGCAGTACTTC
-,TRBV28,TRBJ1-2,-,CASSRGPDYGYTF,TGTGCCAGCAGTCGGGGTCCCGACTATGGCTACACCTTC
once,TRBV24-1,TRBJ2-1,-,CATSDPRLNEQFF,TGTGCCACCAGTGATCCAAGACTAAATGAGCAGTTCTTC
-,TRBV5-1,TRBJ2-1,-,CASSLDGLANEQFF,TGCGCCAGCAGCTTGGACGGGCTAGCGAATGAGCAGTTCTTC
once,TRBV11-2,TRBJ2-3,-,CASSPRVGGGTDTQYF,TGTGCCAGCAGCCCCAGGGTCGGGGGAGGCACAGATACGCAGTATTTT
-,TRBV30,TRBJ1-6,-,CAGRRTESYNSPLHF,TGTGCCGGAAGACGGACAGAATCCTATAATTCACCCCTCCACTTT
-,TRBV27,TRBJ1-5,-,CASALSHSNQPQHF,TGTGCCAGCGCACTAAGTCATAGCAATCAGCCCCAGCATTTT
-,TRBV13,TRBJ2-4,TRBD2,CASSFLLAGGVKNIQYF,TGTGCCAGCAGCTTCTTACTAGCGGGAGGGGTCAAAAACATTCAGTACTTC
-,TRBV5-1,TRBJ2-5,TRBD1,CASSLGRAGGVETQYF,TGCGCCAGCAGCTTGGGTAGGGCAGGGGGCGTCGAGACCCAGTACTTC
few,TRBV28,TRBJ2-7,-,CASSFKREQYF,TGTGCCAGCAGTTTCAAGCGCGAGCAGTACTTC
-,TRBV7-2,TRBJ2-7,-,CASSLSSSYEQYF,TGTGCCAGCAGCTTAAGTAGCTCCTACGAGCAGTACTTC
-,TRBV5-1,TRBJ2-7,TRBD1,CASSHRDRAAYEQYF,TGCGCCAGCAGCCACCGGGACAGGGCGGCCTACGAGCAGTACTTC
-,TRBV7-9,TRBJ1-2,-,CASSSLLRDIYGYTF,TGTGCCAGCAGCTCACTACTCCGGGACATCTATGGCTACACCTTC
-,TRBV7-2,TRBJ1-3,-,CASSLAYRDSGNTIYF,TGTGCCAGCAGCTTAGCTTACAGGGACTCTGGAAACACCATATATTTT
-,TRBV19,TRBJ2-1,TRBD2,CASSIWGSGRNNEQFF,TGTGCCAGTAGTATATGGGGTAGCGGGAGAAACAATGAGCAGTTCTTC
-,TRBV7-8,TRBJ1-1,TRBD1,CASSLASIGQGLNTEAFF,TGTGCCAGCAGCTTGGCCTCAATCGGACAGGGGTTGAACACTGAAGCTTTCTTT
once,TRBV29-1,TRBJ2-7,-,CSVRRAYEQYF,TGCAGCGTTAGGAGGGCCTACGAGCAGTACTTC
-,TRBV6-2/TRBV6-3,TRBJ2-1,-,CASSHRAEQFF,TGTGCCAGCAGCCACAGGGCCGAGCAGTTCTTC
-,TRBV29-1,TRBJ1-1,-,CSVINRENTEAFF,TGCAGCGTCATCAACAGAGAGAACACTGAAGCTTTCTTT
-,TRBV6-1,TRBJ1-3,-,CASSLDIRSGNTIYF,TGTGCCAGCAGTTTGGACATCCGCTCTGGAAACACCATATATTTT
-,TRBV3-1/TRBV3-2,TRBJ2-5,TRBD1,CASSRSPGTGWETQYF,TGTGCCAGCAGCCGCTCTCCCGGGACAGGGTGGGAGACCCAGTACTTC